This TCR beta chain was found in a study of PD-1 blockade in mismatch repair-deficient tumors. Study context: Patients had over ten mismatch repair-deficient cancer types and were previously treated and progressing.

The data were produced by immunoSEQ multiplex PCR, yet TCRdb's version contains in-frame clones alone and is incomplete. In the table there are approximately 15,000 clones, around 80% of which are singletons. The V and J ends lost 7 bases and 7 bases, in that order; junction bases with no gene match: 13. The V gene's germline CDR1 is SGHRS and CDR2 YFSETQ. The CDR3 extends over 14 amino acids. The TCR-sequenced patients were a few responders to pembrolizumab. The source of this sequence is an adult with mismatch repair-deficient cancer. This chain links TRBV5-1 with TRBJ2-7, with 8 positions matching TRBD2. Here the sequenced sample was PBMCs, taken around 15 weeks after starting pembrolizumab. DNA of the CDR3: TGCGCCAGCCAGGTCACGAGCGGGAGTCGAGAGCAGTACTTC. Residues: CASQVTSGSREQYF.